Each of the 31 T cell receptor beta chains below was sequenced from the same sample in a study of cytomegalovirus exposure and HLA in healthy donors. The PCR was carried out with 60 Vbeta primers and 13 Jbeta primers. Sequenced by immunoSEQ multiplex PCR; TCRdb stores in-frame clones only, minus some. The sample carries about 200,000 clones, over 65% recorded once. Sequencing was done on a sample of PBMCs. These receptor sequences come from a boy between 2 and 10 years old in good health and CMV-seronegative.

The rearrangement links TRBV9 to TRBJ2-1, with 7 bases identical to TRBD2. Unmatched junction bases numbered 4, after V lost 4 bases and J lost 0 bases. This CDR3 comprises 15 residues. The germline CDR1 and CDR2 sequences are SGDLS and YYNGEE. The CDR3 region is CASSSERGSYNEQFF. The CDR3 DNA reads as TGTGCCAGCAGCTCAGAGCGGGGCTCCTACAATGAGCAGTTCTTC.

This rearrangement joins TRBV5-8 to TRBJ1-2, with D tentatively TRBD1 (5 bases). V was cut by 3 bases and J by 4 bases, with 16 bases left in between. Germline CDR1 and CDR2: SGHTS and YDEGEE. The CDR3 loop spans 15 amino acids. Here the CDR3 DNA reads TGTGCCAGCAGCTGGGGAGGGACCTTGGCCTATGGCTACACCTTC. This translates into CASSWGGTLAYGYTF.

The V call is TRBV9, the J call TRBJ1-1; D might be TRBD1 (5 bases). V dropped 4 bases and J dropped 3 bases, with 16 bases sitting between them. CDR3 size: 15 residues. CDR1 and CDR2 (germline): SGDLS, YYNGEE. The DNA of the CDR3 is TGTGCCAGCAGCCCAATGACAGACCTATACACTGAAGCTTTCTTT. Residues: CASSPMTDLYTEAFF.

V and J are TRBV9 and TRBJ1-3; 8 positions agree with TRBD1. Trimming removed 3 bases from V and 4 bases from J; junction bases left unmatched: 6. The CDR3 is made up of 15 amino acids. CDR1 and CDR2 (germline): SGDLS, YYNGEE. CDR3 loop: CASSADRGGGNTIYF. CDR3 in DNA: TGTGCCAGCAGCGCCGACAGGGGAGGCGGAAACACCATATATTTT.

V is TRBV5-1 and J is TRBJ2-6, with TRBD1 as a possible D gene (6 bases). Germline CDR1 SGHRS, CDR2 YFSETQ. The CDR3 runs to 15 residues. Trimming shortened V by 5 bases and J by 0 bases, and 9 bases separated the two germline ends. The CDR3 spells CASSLGGSGANVLTF. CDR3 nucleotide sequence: TGCGCCAGCAGTCTAGGGGGCTCTGGGGCCAACGTCCTGACTTTC.

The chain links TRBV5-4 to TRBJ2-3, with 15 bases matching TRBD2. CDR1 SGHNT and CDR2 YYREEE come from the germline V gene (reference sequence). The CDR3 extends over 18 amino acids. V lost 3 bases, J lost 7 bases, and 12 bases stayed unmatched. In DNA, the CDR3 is TGTGCCAGCAGCTCCCCGGGACTAGCGGGGGGCGGCAGGAATACGCAGTATTTT. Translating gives CASSSPGLAGGGRNTQYF.

The CDR3 sequence: CASSVRRGTDTQYF. As DNA, the CDR3 is TGTGCCAGCAGCGTTAGGCGGGGGACAGATACGCAGTATTTT. The chain joins TRBV9 to TRBJ2-3, with TRBD2 matching over 7 bases. Trimming at V came to 2 bases and at J to 3 bases, leaving 3 bases not matched to a gene. This CDR3 has 14 residues. Looked up from germline, CDR1 is SGDLS and CDR2 is YYNGEE.

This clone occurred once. The DNA for the CDR3 is TGTGCCAGCAGTGAATCGAGGCTTTCCACCGGGGAGCTGTTTTTT. Translating gives CASSESRLSTGELFF. J is TRBJ2-2 and V is TRBV2; D remains ambiguous. Germline V gene sequence: CDR1 SNHLY, CDR2 FYNNEI. The CDR3 spans 15 residues. V gave up 2 bases and J gave up 4 bases, with 11 bases separating them.

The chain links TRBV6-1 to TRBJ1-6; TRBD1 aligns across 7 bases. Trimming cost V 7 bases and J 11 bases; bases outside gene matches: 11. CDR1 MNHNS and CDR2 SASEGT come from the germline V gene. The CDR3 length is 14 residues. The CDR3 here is CASKGQPVRAPLHF. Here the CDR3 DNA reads TGTGCCAGCAAGGGACAGCCGGTTCGGGCACCCCTCCACTTT.

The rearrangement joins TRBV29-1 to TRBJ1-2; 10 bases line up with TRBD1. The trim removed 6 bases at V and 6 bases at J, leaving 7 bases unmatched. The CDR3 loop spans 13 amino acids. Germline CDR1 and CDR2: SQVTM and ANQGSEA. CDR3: CSVILGQGNGYTF. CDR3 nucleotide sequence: TGCAGCGTGATCCTGGGACAGGGGAATGGCTACACCTTC.

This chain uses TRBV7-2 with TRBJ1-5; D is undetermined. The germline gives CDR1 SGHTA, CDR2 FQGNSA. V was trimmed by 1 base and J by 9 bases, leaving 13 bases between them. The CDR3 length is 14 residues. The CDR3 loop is CASSLDSSSLPQHF. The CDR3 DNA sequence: TGTGCCAGCAGCTTAGATTCCTCCTCCTTGCCCCAGCATTTT.

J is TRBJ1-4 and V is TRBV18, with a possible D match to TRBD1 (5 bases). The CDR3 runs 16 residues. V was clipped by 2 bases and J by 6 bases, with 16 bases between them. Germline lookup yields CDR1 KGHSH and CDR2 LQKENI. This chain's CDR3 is CASSPNRGGFDEKLFF. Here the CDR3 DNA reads TGTGCCAGCTCACCAAACCGTGGGGGGTTCGATGAAAAACTGTTTTTT.

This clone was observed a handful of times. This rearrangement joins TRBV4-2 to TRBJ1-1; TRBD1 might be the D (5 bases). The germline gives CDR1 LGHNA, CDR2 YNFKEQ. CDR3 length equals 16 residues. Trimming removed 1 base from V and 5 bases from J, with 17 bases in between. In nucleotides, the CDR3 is TGTGCCAGCAGCCAAGCAGGGCTGGATGGAAAAACTGAAGCTTTCTTT. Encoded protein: CASSQAGLDGKTEAFF.

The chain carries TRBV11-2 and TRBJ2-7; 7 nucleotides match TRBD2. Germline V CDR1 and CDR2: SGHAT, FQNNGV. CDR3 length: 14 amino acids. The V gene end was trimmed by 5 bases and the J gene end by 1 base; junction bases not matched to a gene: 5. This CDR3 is CASSLSGGSYEQYF. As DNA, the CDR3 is TGTGCCAGCAGCCTCTCGGGGGGTTCCTACGAGCAGTACTTC.

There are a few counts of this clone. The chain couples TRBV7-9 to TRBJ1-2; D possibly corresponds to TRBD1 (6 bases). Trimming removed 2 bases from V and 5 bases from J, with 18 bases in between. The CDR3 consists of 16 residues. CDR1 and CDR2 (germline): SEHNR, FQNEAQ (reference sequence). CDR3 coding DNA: TGTGCCAGCAGCTTATTTGGAGGGGGGGCGGATTATGGCTACACCTTC. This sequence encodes CASSLFGGGADYGYTF.

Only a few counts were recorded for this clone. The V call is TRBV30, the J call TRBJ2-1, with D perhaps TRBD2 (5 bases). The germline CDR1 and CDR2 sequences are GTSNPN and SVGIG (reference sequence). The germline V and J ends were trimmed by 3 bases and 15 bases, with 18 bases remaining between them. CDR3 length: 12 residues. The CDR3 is CAWSTLGRVSFF. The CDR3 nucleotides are TGTGCCTGGAGCACATTAGGGCGGGTATCGTTCTTC. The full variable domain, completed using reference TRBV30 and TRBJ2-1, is SQTIHQWPATLVQPVGSPLSLECTVEGTSNPNLYWYRQAAGRGLQLLFYSVGIGQISSEVPQNLSASRPQDRQFILSSKKLLLSDSGFYLCAWSTLGRVSFFGPGTRLTVL.

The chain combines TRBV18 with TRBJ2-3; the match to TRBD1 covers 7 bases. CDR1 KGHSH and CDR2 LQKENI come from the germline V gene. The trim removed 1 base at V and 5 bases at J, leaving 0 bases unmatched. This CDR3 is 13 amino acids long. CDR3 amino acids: CASSPRTGDTQYF. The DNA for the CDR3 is TGTGCCAGCTCACCACGGACAGGAGATACGCAGTATTTT.

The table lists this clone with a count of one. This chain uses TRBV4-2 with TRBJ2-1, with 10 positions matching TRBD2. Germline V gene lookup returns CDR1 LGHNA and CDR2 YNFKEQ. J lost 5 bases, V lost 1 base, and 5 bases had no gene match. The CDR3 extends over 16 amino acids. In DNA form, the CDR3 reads TGTGCCAGCAGCCAAGCCCAGCGGGGGGGGGACAATGAGCAGTTCTTC. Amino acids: CASSQAQRGGDNEQFF.

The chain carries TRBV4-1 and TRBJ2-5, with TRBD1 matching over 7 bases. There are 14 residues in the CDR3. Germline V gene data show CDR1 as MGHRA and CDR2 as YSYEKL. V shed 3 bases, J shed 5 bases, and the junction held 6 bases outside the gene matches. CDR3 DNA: TGCGCCAGCAGCCAGGCACAGGGGCGGGAGACCCAGTACTTC. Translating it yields CASSQAQGRETQYF.

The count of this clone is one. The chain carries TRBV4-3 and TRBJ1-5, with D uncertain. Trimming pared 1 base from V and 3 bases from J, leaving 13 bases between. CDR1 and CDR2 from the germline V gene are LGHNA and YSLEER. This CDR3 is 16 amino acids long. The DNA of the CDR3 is TGCGCCAGCAGCCAAGGGTGGCCAGGAATCAATCAGCCCCAGCATTTT. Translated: CASSQGWPGINQPQHF.

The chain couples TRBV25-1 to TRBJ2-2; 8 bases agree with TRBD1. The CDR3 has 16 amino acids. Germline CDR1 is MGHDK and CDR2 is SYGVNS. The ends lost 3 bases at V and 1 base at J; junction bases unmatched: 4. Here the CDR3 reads CASSDQGTGNTGELFF. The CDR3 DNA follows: TGTGCCAGCAGTGATCAAGGGACAGGGAACACCGGGGAGCTGTTTTTT. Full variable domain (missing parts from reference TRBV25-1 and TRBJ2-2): EADIYQTPRYLVIGTGKKITLECSQTMGHDKMYWYQQDPGMELHLIHYSYGVNSTEKGDLSSESTVSRIRTEHFPLTLESARPSHTSQYLCASSDQGTGNTGELFFGEGSRLTVL.

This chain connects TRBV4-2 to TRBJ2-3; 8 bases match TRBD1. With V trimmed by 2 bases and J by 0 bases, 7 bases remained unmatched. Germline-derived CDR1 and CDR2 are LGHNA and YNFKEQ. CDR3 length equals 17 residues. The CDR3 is CASSQHRTGYSTDTQYF. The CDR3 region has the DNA TGTGCCAGCAGCCAACATAGGACAGGGTATAGCACAGATACGCAGTATTTT.

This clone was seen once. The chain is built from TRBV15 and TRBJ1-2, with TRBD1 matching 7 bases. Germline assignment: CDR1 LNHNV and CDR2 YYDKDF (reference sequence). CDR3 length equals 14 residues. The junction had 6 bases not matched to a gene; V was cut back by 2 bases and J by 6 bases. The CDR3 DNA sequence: TGTGCCACCAGCAGAACTTATGACAGGGATGGCTACACCTTC. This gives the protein CATSRTYDRDGYTF.

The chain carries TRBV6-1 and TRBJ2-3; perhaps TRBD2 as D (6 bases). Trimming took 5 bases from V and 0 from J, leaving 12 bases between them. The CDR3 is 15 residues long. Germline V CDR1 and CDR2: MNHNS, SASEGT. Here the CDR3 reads CASSRTTTSTDTQYF. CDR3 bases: TGTGCCAGCAGTAGGACTACGACGAGCACAGATACGCAGTATTTT.

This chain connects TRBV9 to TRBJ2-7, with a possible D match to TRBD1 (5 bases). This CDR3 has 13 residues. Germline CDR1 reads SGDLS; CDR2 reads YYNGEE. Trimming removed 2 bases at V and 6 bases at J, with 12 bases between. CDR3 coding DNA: TGTGCCAGCAGCGTGGCAGGGATCGGCGAGCAGTACTTC. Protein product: CASSVAGIGEQYF.

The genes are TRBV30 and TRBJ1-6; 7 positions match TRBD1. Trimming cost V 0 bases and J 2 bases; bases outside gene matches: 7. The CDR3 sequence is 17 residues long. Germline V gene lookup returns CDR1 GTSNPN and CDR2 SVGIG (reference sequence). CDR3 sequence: CAWSVLTGEAYNSPLHF. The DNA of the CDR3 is TGTGCCTGGAGTGTTTTAACAGGGGAAGCCTATAATTCACCCCTCCACTTT.

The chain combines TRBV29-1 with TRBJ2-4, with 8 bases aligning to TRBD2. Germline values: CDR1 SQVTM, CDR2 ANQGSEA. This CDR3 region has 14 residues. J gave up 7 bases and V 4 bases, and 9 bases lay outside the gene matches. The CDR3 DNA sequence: TGCAGCGTTGGCGATTCCTCGGGGGGGAACATTCAGTACTTC. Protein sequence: CSVGDSSGGNIQYF.

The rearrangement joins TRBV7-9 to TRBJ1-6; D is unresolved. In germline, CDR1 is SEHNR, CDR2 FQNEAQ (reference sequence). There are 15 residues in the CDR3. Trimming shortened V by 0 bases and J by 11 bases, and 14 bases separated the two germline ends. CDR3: CASSLAFEGGTPLHF. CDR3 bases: TGTGCCAGCAGCTTAGCGTTTGAGGGTGGAACACCCCTCCACTTT. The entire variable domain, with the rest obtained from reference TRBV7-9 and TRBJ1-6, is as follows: DTGVSQNPRHKITKRGQNVTFRCDPISEHNRLYWYRQTLGQGPEFLTYFQNEAQLEKSRLLSDRFSAERPKGSFSTLEIQRTEQGDSAMYLCASSLAFEGGTPLHFGNGTRLTVT.

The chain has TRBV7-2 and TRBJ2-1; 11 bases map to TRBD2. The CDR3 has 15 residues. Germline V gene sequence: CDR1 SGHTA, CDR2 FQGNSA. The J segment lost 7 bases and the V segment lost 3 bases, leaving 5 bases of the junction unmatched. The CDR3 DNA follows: TGTGCCAGCAGCTTTCTAGCGGGGGGCCGTAATGAGCAGTTCTTC. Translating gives CASSFLAGGRNEQFF.

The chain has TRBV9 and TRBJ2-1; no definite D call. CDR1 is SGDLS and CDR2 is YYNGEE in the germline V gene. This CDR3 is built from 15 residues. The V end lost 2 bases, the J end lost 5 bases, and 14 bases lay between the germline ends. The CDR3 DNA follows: TGTGCCAGCAGCGTCGAGCCTCGTACGGACAATGAGCAGTTCTTC. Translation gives CASSVEPRTDNEQFF.

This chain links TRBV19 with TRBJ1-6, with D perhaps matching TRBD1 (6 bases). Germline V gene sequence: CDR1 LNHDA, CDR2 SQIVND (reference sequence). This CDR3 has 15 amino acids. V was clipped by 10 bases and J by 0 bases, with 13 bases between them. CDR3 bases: TGTGCCACCCAACAGGGTAGCTCCTATAATTCACCCCTCCACTTT. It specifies CATQQGSSYNSPLHF.